Each of the 9 T cell receptor beta chains below was sequenced from the same sample in a study of low-dose radiotherapy and immunotherapy resistance in tumors. Time point described: before trial treatment. Covering alpha and beta chains, TRAV- and TRBV-specific primers were used for the first-strand cDNA. Amplification of TCRs used a constant-region primer and V-primer adapter for 20 PCR cycles. TCRdb re-called the reads through MiXCR, storing one row per CDR3 protein. The sample carries 85,000 to 100,000 distinct CDR3 sequences, under 10% recorded once. This specimen consisted of PBMCs, obtained before treatment. The receptor source for this set is a male donor with prostate cancer.

In this sample, this clonotype turned up many times. This chain links TRBV24-1 with TRBJ2-5; D might be TRBD2 (6 bases). Germline lookup yields CDR1 KGHDR and CDR2 SFDVKD. V lost 1 base and J lost 4, with 12 bases in between. This CDR3 has 15 amino acids. CDR3 region: CATSDFSGRGETQYF. CDR3 coding DNA: TGTGCCACCAGTGATTTTAGCGGTCGTGGAGAGACCCAGTACTTC.

This clonotype occurred many times. CDR3 in DNA: TGCGCCAGCAGCCAAGAGATTCACAGTATGAACATTCAGTACTTC. This gives the protein CASSQEIHSMNIQYF. The chain carries TRBV4-1 and TRBJ2-4; D is ambiguous. The V gene's germline CDR1 is MGHRA and CDR2 YSYEKL. V lost 0 bases and J lost 7, with 13 bases in between. The CDR3 runs to 15 residues.

This clonotype was counted ten times or more. The rearrangement links TRBV29-1 to TRBJ2-2, with 10 bases fitting TRBD2. In germline, CDR1 is SQVTM, CDR2 ANQGSEA. Germline trimming cut 5 bases from V and 2 bases from J; bases unmatched to any gene: 8. CDR3 size: 16 residues. The CDR3 loop reads CSVQGLAERNTGELFF. As DNA, the CDR3 is TGCAGCGTTCAAGGACTAGCGGAGCGAAACACCGGGGAGCTGTTTTTT.

This clonotype was seen at least ten times. The chain links TRBV27 to TRBJ2-1; D not resolved. This CDR3 is built from 14 residues. V lost 0 bases to trimming and J lost 4 bases, with 7 bases between them. Germline values: CDR1 MNHEY, CDR2 SMNVEV (reference sequence). The CDR3 is CASSLSYSYNEQFF. The CDR3 nucleotides are TGTGCCAGCAGTTTATCTTACAGTTACAATGAGCAGTTCTTC.

This clonotype was observed many times. This chain uses TRBV29-1 with TRBJ2-5; D is possibly TRBD2 (5 bases). This CDR3 comprises 13 residues. Trimming shortened V by 6 bases and J by 1 base, and 12 bases separated the two germline ends. Germline loops: CDR1 SQVTM, CDR2 ANQGSEA. CDR3 amino acids: CSVKSGGQETQYF. DNA for the CDR3: TGCAGCGTAAAAAGCGGAGGCCAAGAGACCCAGTACTTC. Based on the CDR3 plus reference TRBV29-1 and TRBJ2-5, the full variable domain is SAVISQKPSRDICQRGTSLTIQCQVDSQVTMMFWYRQQPGQSLTLIATANQGSEATYESGFVIDKFPISRPNLTFSTLTVSNMSPEDSSIYLCSVKSGGQETQYFGPGTRLLVL.

This clonotype was detected ten times or more. This chain links TRBV27 with TRBJ2-7; perhaps TRBD2 as D (6 bases). Germline V gives CDR1 MNHEY, CDR2 SMNVEV (reference sequence). This CDR3 is 15 amino acids long. The V gene lost 4 bases and the J gene lost 6 bases, with 19 bases spanning the gap. As DNA, the CDR3 is TGTGCCAGCAGTTCTGGGACCTCCCTCGGGGGCGAGCAGTACTTC. Protein sequence: CASSSGTSLGGEQYF.

This clonotype was counted ten times or more. V and J are TRBV7-2 and TRBJ2-6; no firm D call. Per the germline V gene, CDR1 is SGHTA and CDR2 is FQGNSA. The length of the CDR3 is 11 residues. V gave up 5 bases and J gave up 9 bases, with 5 bases separating them. For the CDR3, the DNA is TGTGCCAGCAGCCCTCACAACGTCCTGACTTTC. Protein sequence: CASSPHNVLTF.

This clonotype was detected many times. The chain is built from TRBV2 and TRBJ1-2; D is ambiguous. The ends were cut back, 3 bases at V and 4 bases at J, with 15 bases in the middle. From germline, CDR1 is SNHLY and CDR2 FYNNEI. The length of the CDR3 is 15 residues. This CDR3 reads CASSETARASYGYTF. The CDR3 nucleotides read TGTGCCAGCAGTGAGACGGCGAGGGCTAGCTATGGCTACACCTTC.

The chain uses TRBV5-4 and TRBJ2-1; no reliable D call. CDR1 is SGHNT, CDR2 YYREEE, per germline (reference sequence). Trimming removed 4 bases at V and 8 bases at J, with 10 bases between. This CDR3 is built from 12 residues. The CDR3 DNA reads as TGTGCCAGCAGCGCACCGGGTTATGAGCAGTTCTTC. Translation gives CASSAPGYEQFF.